This T cell receptor beta chain was obtained from a study of T cells after yellow fever vaccination. Each CDR3 protein is one row after TCRdb ran MiXCR on the 5' RACE reads. The data show over 20,000 distinct CDR3 sequences, 4.5% to 5.5% seen once. CDR3 length equals 14 residues. Germline CDR1 is SGHTA and CDR2 is FQGNSA. Ten or more counts support this clonotype. One junction end does not reproduce the germline sequence, and a read error may be involved. This specimen consisted of PBMCs, either bulk or a sorted T-cell subset (CD4+, CD8+, memory, or dextramer-sorted; not recorded which), obtained 15 days after the yellow fever booster vaccination. The chain has TRBV7-2 and TRBJ2-5; 11 positions match TRBD2. The receptor was derived from a man aged 30 to 39 who received the YFV17D yellow fever vaccine. CDR3 coding DNA: TGTGCCAGCAGCCTAGCGGGAGGCTCGGGTTCCCAGTACTTC. Translation gives CASSLAGGSGSQYF.